This T cell receptor beta chain was found in a study of cytomegalovirus exposure and HLA in healthy donors (dated by TCRdb to 2015 to 2018). Turning to the overall study: According to an earlier analysis of 587 of the donors, about 170 million T cells yielded over 90 million unique TCR beta sequences and less than 300 Gb of sequence data. An early release covering roughly 640 HLA-typed donors comprised roughly 300 gigabases of sequencing data and tens of millions of unique TCR sequences. The genetic ancestry cluster associated with self-reported Caucasian donors included approximately 85% of the 300 to 450 genotyped donors. The study aimed to test whether cataloging public T cell receptors could reveal signatures of past pathogen exposure. The T cell repertoires of several hundred subjects were profiled by immunosequencing and related to cytomegalovirus serostatus. A separate validation cohort of more than 100 different subjects was used in addition to the roughly 700-subject first cohort. High-throughput TCR immunosequencing, statistical association of individual TCRs with disease status, and machine learning were combined to predict cytomegalovirus infection status. To study patterns of TCR occurrence, a later analysis re-analyzed previously published TCR beta repertoires from 550 to 800 donors and added high-resolution HLA genotyping. In the later analysis, no new phenotypic data were used to find candidate immune exposures; instead, reliance was placed on TCR beta sequences and their occurrence across donors. To decide whether each TCR beta V gene segment behaved as functional or pseudogenic, an earlier analysis of 587 of the donors relied on high-throughput TCR beta sequencing. Donor age, sex, ethnicity and CMV serostatus were compiled alongside the repertoire data. A later genetic analysis used genome-wide SNP genotypes for 398 of the 666 donors, treating that subset as a discovery cohort. All discovery cohort repertoires had been generated on a single sequencing platform. Both class I and class II loci were covered by HLA typing, at four-digit resolution. Typing coverage differed by locus: A, B, C, DRB1 and DQB1 were typed in about 620-630 donors, DQA1 in roughly 510, DPA1 in around 600, and DPB1 in about 450. Because of strong linkage in the cohort, roughly five DR-DQ haplotypes were treated as single units for association and clustering. On average, roughly 240,000 unique TCR beta nucleotide sequences were sequenced per donor among about 400 genotyped donors of the cohort, with about 17% of those sequences being non-productive.

General study outcomes and caveats: Correlated functional status among segregating V segments might be attributable to linkage disequilibrium, but an unknown experimental factor could not be ruled out. A cluster of highly shared sequence variants was judged likely to represent a technical artifact of the sequencing pipeline. Specific HLA alleles were associated with over 15,000 TCR beta sequences at a false discovery rate of 0.05 in a later analysis. In a later analysis, HLA-associated TCR beta chains were found to be more clonally expanded and to have lower generation probabilities than equally common non-associated chains. A further reported finding was that TCR beta sequences accurately predicted the HLA-A and HLA-B alleles for most subjects in the first cohort. For the cohort, immune exposure information was limited to CMV serostatus. Some IMGT-functional V segments, including TRBV6-2 and TRBV6-3, could not be distinguished by the 87-base-pair reads and were therefore excluded. A few of the identified cytomegalovirus-associated TCR beta chains were confirmed in vitro to be specific for cytomegalovirus antigens. In a later analysis, several top co-occurrence clusters were reported to appear linked to parvovirus B19, influenza, CMV and Epstein-Barr virus. Roughly uniform sequencing depth across donors was assumed in presence/absence analyses, although this assumption may not hold. In this cohort, only TCR beta chains were sequenced, and detectable features were limited by the absence of alpha or paired-chain data. When HLA alleles, especially DR and DQ, strongly co-occurred, TCR associations were difficult to assign to individual alleles. The study listed 150 to 200 TCR beta chains as associated with cytomegalovirus. A later analysis found that most CMV-associated TCR beta chains appeared HLA-restricted, with HLA associations seemingly driven largely by CMV exposure. Because counts were too low, 15 to 20 rarely observed V segments, including chromosome 9 orphons, were excluded from the earlier analysis of fewer than 650 of the donors. The classifier was reported to diagnose cytomegalovirus status with high specificity and sensitivity in both the original and validation cohorts. Because HLA typing was unavailable for some donors at each locus, only the typed subset was used in association tests. V-gene and J-gene trimming of TCR beta chains was associated with a missense DCLRE1C variant in a later genetic analysis, and the association was replicated in an independent cohort. The authors suggested that the approach could potentially be generalized to other disease states and immunological phenotypes. Most TCR sequences were seen in very few donors, while some public TCRs were found in many individuals. In an earlier analysis of around 500 of the donors, most TCR beta V segments appeared in productive rearrangements about 87% or about 30% of the time, broadly matching IMGT annotations. Compared with the approximately 670-donor mean, donors in an Asian-associated ancestry cluster had fewer N-insertions in productive TCRs, according to a later genetic analysis. According to a later analysis, TCR association rates differed among HLA loci, with DRB1 alleles showing the most associated TCRs and HLA-C alleles showing the fewest.

As for this clone: No antigen is known for it. Base qualities are not provided; no much larger clone lies one nucleotide away.

The library was obtained by the immunoSEQ multiplex PCR assay. A mixture of 60 forward primers for TCR Vbeta segments and 13 reverse primers for TCR Jbeta segments was used in the multiplex PCR. Amplification of the CDR3 region of rearranged TCR beta genes was performed with a multiplex PCR assay on genomic DNA. On the Illumina HiSeq System, the amplified TCR beta libraries were sequenced as 87-base-pair reads. Per the source publication's procedure: Across the roughly 670 repertoires, a later analysis counted some 80 million unique TCR beta chains, approximately 12 million of which were shared by at least two donors. Raw reads were error-corrected and collapsed into unique sequences with a nearest-neighbor algorithm that merged closely related sequences to remove PCR and sequencing errors. V, D and J gene segments were assigned by aligning CDR3 sequences to IMGT reference sequences. For a sequence to be retained, a match of at least six nucleotides was required to both a V gene segment and a J gene segment. A rearrangement counted as productive if the CDR3 had no stop codons and remained in frame with V and J, and every other rearrangement counted as non-productive. Following IMGT convention, CDR3 was defined as the stretch from the second conserved V-encoded cysteine up to the conserved J-encoded phenylalanine. The earlier analysis of some 540 of the donors excluded any sequence lacking an unambiguous match to a single V gene segment. An earlier analysis of a few hundred of the donors called V segments functional above 56.7% productive rearrangements and segregating when the between-donor standard deviation exceeded 5%. To diagnose cytomegalovirus status from the catalog of TCR beta chain sequences, a statistical classification framework was built. V and J gene assignment, in a later analysis, came from comparing TCR nucleotide sequences with IMGT/GENE-DB human TR gene sequences. The TCRdist pipeline was used in a later analysis to assign CDR3 sequences and most-parsimonious VDJ recombination scenarios. In a later analysis, each TCR beta chain was defined by its CDR3 amino acid sequence together with its V-gene family, and reads lacking a unique V-gene family were excluded. A later analysis removed 550 to 700 highly shared, low-generation-probability nucleotide sequences to deal with suspected cross-contamination and a sequencing artifact. In a later analysis, a clonal expansion index for each public chain was calculated from normalized within-repertoire ranks of inferred template counts. In a later analysis, generation probabilities were computed using a VDJ recombination model fitted to out-of-frame rearrangements, and the results were checked against IGoR. Hypergeometric tests were used in a later analysis to score TCR-TCR, TCR-HLA and TCR-CMV co-occurrence, with a repertoire-size bias correction applied to the TCR pairs. To estimate false discovery rates, a later analysis permuted the HLA or CMV assignments 20 times. In a later analysis, co-occurring TCRs were grouped with DBSCAN, and TCRdist sequence similarity was added when clustering was performed within HLA-allele-positive subsets. Co-occurrence clustering excluded repertoires with fewer than 30,000 or more than 120,000 public chains, plus five with anomalous nucleotide sharing. In TCRdb, the immuneACCESS table is reduced to in-frame sequences with V and J assigned. These tables do not hold every clone; where another copy was compared, an unresolved V gene accounts for under half, and the others remain unexplained. V and J calls and clone size follow that table, whereas D and trimming were derived from the DNA. This sample holds 100,000 or so clones; around 80% were observed only once. The ten biggest clones cover roughly 8.2% of the sample.

The cohort consisted of 600 to 700 healthy bone marrow donors. At the time of sampling, all cohort members were nominally healthy, though unrecorded immune exposures were likely present. The donor was CMV seropositive and belonged to the group of around 300 seropositive cohort members. A peripheral blood sample was provided by each donor, and peripheral blood mononuclear cells were used for TCR beta sequencing. The Qiagen DNeasy Blood Extraction Kit was used to extract genomic DNA from the blood cell samples. V lost 3 bases and J lost 3 bases, and the count of bases not matched to a germline gene is 6. As encoded in the germline V gene, CDR1 is MDHEN while CDR2 is SYDVKM. Taken from cysteine to phenylalanine, the CDR3 has 15 residues. Just the 45-base CDR3 DNA is kept, in frame starting at base 1.

The sequenced sample was PBMCs. This TCR was sampled from a middle-aged man in good health and CMV-seropositive. This receptor chain uses TRBV28 and TRBJ2-7, with 9 bases in between that match TRBD1. In nucleotide form, the sequence is TGTGCCAGCAGTTTGGGGGGGACAGGGAACTACGAGCAGTACTTC. The resulting protein is CASSLGGTGNYEQYF.